This is a list of T cell receptor beta chains from one sample in a study of blood T cell repertoires in COVID-19. This table comes from immunoSEQ multiplex PCR, and its TCRdb copy is limited to in-frame clones, with some not included. Among around 200,000 clones listed, approximately 80% were seen once. Sample: peripheral blood. These receptor sequences come from a human donor in a cohort sampled during active COVID-19. Both conserved end residues are part of each CDR3. A D gene is named only where the DNA matches it firmly.

d_call	v_call	j_call	cdr3_aa
TRBD1	TRBV7-9	TRBJ1-1	CASSSGTGGATEAFF
.	TRBV20-1	TRBJ1-3	CSASPGEYGNTIYF
.	TRBV3-1/TRBV3-2	TRBJ2-2	CASSQTTVFTGELFF
.	TRBV29-1	TRBJ2-3	CSVVGAGDTDTQYF
.	TRBV3-1/TRBV3-2	TRBJ2-1	CASSQGAYNEQFF
TRBD1	TRBV5-1	TRBJ2-7	CASSLGQGMYEQYF
TRBD1	TRBV18	TRBJ2-7	CASSSTGGYYEQYF
TRBD1	TRBV19	TRBJ1-4	CASSPRQGRWTNEKLFF
TRBD1	TRBV6-5	TRBJ1-2	CASSSPDRAANYGYTF
.	TRBV5-1	TRBJ1-2	CASSLGQVDYGYTF
.	TRBV11-3	TRBJ2-1	CASSLDVGGPHNEQFF
.	TRBV24-1	TRBJ1-1	CATSDVAGRAFF
TRBD1	TRBV9	TRBJ2-1	CASSDRRAGGSYNEQFF
TRBD2	TRBV27	TRBJ2-1	CASSSGGGPYNEQFF
TRBD1	TRBV27	TRBJ2-7	CASSPPGQSYEQYF
TRBD1	TRBV6-6	TRBJ1-5	CASTLPWDRDNQPQHF
TRBD2	TRBV3-1/TRBV3-2	TRBJ2-7	CASSQGGGGSEQYF
TRBD1	TRBV25-1	TRBJ1-6	CASSGTQGFNNSPLHF
.	TRBV10-3	TRBJ2-7	CAIRGHLSSYEQYF
TRBD1	TRBV3-1/TRBV3-2	TRBJ2-1	CASSPPTGGRDEQFF
.	TRBV19	TRBJ1-1	CASSIDRTAMNTEAFF
.	TRBV12-3/TRBV12-4	TRBJ2-3	CASSWPPSDTQYF
TRBD1	TRBV13	TRBJ2-1	CASSLGPLGGDRGYNEQFF
.	TRBV27	TRBJ2-7	CASSLWPSYEQYF
TRBD1	TRBV4-1	TRBJ1-1	CASSQDPGQGAFF
.	TRBV19	TRBJ2-7	CASSIGRAFSYEQYF
.	TRBV19	TRBJ1-1	CASMLQRDTEAFF
.	TRBV4-1	TRBJ1-1	CASGRREASLNTEAFF
.	TRBV6-6	TRBJ1-4	CASSSGQPNEKLFF
.	TRBV27	TRBJ2-7	CASSPSRGPLPFEQYF
.	TRBV5-5	TRBJ2-1	CASSLTDNEQFF
.	TRBV9	TRBJ1-2	CASSVADSFYGYTF
.	TRBV5-1	TRBJ1-2	CASSLFEANYGYTF
TRBD2	TRBV5-1	TRBJ2-3	CASRGGGHTDTQYF
TRBD2	TRBV5-1	TRBJ2-2	CASSFSPGASGVNTGELFF
TRBD2	TRBV5-5	TRBJ2-1	CASSSRTSVLF
.	TRBV9	TRBJ1-2	CASSVDTVSILGYTF
.	TRBV11-3	TRBJ1-1	CASSLGPGQEAFF
TRBD1	TRBV6-5	TRBJ1-6	CASSLGQRNSPLHF
.	TRBV7-3	TRBJ1-6	CASSLNGRAYNSPLHF
TRBD1	TRBV4-1	TRBJ2-3	CASSQGGGQGLTDTQYF
.	TRBV9	TRBJ1-3	CASSVGPGRDTIYF
TRBD1	TRBV6-1	TRBJ1-5	CASSEGTTGNQPQHF
.	TRBV19	TRBJ2-6	CASTGWYGGANVLTF
.	TRBV5-8	TRBJ1-6	CASSPPRSYNSPLHF
TRBD1	TRBV4-1	TRBJ2-3	CASSPRRNMGQGITDTQYF
.	TRBV2	TRBJ2-7	CASSPDSLYEQYF
TRBD1	TRBV5-1	TRBJ1-6	CASSPGQGYSPLHF
TRBD2	TRBV7-7	TRBJ2-2	CASSPGLAGELFF
TRBD1	TRBV19	TRBJ2-5	CASSSTGGETQYF
.	TRBV7-2	TRBJ2-7	CASSLVRGGAVEQYF
TRBD1	TRBV2	TRBJ2-1	CATRDRTYNEQFF